What follows describes a single TCR beta chain. All sequencing subjects had displayed CD8+CD57+ cell expansion on flow cytometry. Profiles of TCR beta VDJ and CDR3 were generated from a genomic DNA template. TCRdb re-called the reads with MiXCR, one entry per CDR3 protein. Of about 180,000 distinct CDR3 sequences listed, about half are singletons. The germline V and J ends were trimmed by 8 bases and 4 bases, with 18 bases remaining between them. The germline gives CDR1 SQVTM, CDR2 ANQGSEA. The length of the CDR3 is 13 residues. The data originate from a study of CD8+CD57+ T cells in acquired aplastic anemia.

This receptor was obtained from a human donor with aplastic anemia. The V gene is TRBV29-1, the J gene TRBJ2-7; tentative D call: TRBD1 (6 bases). What was sequenced was sorted CD4+, CD8+, or CD8+CD57+ T cells (not recorded which) from PBMCs. The CDR3 region is CSLEPGDAYEQYF. CDR3 coding DNA: TGCAGCTTGGAACCAGGGGATGCGTACGAGCAGTACTTC.